This paragraph reports one T cell receptor (beta chain). This clonotype was counted at least ten times. Its antigen has not been determined. Per-base quality was not reported, and no clone a single base away is much larger than it. This specimen comes from a study of CD8 T cells in ankylosing spondylitis (dated by TCRdb to the late 2010s). Notes on the research overall: To find TCR variants linked to disease, the study profiled T cell receptor beta repertoires in ankylosing spondylitis patients and healthy donors. In total, the full study cohort was made up of 95 to 110 healthy donors and 25 ankylosing spondylitis patients. Peripheral blood was sampled, and synovial fluid was additionally collected from ankylosing spondylitis patients.

The sequencer was an Illumina HiSeq 2500. TCR beta libraries were prepared by quantitative 5'-RACE with molecular barcodes. As for the authors' bioinformatics: A new computational method, built on a probabilistic model of VDJ rearrangement, was used to identify disease-linked TCR variants. Using fastp at Q25 and MiXCR, TCRdb reprocessed the public reads and kept productive beta chains. Identical CDR3 proteins give one entry, which carries the most common genes and DNA. TCRdb, not the original authors, processed these V and J calls. This sample is represented by 200,000 to 250,000 distinct CDR3 sequences; around 18% of them were singletons. The ten largest clones take up under 45% of the sample. Relative to germline, V is missing 7 bases and J is missing 1 base, with 11 bases of the junction outside any gene match. Looking up the germline V gene yields CDR1 MGHRA and CDR2 YSYEKL. From the cysteine up to the phenylalanine, the CDR3 has a length of 16 residues. This entry keeps only the CDR3 DNA: 48 bases, framed from base 1.

Overall study outcomes, separate from this receptor: The disease-linked clones had a CD8+ phenotype and were found at relatively low frequencies in peripheral blood. Some motif variants had previously been reported in the synovial fluid and blood of reactive arthritis patients, which suggests shared mechanisms of disease initiation. The disease-linked clones were reported to be significantly enriched in matched synovial fluid samples from ankylosing spondylitis patients. A TCR beta motif of 7 or 8 highly homologous amino acid variants appeared characteristic of blood from ankylosing spondylitis patients.

The sequence is built from TRBV4-1 and TRBJ2-7; TRBD2 lines up with 9 middle nucleotides. The receptor was derived from a male donor with ankylosing spondylitis. Sequenced input: blood, either unsorted or a sorted T cell fraction (not recorded which). The nucleotide sequence reads TGCGCCAGCACCGAAGAGGCTAGCGGGGCTTCCTACGAGCAGTACTTC. It translates to CASTEEASGASYEQYF.